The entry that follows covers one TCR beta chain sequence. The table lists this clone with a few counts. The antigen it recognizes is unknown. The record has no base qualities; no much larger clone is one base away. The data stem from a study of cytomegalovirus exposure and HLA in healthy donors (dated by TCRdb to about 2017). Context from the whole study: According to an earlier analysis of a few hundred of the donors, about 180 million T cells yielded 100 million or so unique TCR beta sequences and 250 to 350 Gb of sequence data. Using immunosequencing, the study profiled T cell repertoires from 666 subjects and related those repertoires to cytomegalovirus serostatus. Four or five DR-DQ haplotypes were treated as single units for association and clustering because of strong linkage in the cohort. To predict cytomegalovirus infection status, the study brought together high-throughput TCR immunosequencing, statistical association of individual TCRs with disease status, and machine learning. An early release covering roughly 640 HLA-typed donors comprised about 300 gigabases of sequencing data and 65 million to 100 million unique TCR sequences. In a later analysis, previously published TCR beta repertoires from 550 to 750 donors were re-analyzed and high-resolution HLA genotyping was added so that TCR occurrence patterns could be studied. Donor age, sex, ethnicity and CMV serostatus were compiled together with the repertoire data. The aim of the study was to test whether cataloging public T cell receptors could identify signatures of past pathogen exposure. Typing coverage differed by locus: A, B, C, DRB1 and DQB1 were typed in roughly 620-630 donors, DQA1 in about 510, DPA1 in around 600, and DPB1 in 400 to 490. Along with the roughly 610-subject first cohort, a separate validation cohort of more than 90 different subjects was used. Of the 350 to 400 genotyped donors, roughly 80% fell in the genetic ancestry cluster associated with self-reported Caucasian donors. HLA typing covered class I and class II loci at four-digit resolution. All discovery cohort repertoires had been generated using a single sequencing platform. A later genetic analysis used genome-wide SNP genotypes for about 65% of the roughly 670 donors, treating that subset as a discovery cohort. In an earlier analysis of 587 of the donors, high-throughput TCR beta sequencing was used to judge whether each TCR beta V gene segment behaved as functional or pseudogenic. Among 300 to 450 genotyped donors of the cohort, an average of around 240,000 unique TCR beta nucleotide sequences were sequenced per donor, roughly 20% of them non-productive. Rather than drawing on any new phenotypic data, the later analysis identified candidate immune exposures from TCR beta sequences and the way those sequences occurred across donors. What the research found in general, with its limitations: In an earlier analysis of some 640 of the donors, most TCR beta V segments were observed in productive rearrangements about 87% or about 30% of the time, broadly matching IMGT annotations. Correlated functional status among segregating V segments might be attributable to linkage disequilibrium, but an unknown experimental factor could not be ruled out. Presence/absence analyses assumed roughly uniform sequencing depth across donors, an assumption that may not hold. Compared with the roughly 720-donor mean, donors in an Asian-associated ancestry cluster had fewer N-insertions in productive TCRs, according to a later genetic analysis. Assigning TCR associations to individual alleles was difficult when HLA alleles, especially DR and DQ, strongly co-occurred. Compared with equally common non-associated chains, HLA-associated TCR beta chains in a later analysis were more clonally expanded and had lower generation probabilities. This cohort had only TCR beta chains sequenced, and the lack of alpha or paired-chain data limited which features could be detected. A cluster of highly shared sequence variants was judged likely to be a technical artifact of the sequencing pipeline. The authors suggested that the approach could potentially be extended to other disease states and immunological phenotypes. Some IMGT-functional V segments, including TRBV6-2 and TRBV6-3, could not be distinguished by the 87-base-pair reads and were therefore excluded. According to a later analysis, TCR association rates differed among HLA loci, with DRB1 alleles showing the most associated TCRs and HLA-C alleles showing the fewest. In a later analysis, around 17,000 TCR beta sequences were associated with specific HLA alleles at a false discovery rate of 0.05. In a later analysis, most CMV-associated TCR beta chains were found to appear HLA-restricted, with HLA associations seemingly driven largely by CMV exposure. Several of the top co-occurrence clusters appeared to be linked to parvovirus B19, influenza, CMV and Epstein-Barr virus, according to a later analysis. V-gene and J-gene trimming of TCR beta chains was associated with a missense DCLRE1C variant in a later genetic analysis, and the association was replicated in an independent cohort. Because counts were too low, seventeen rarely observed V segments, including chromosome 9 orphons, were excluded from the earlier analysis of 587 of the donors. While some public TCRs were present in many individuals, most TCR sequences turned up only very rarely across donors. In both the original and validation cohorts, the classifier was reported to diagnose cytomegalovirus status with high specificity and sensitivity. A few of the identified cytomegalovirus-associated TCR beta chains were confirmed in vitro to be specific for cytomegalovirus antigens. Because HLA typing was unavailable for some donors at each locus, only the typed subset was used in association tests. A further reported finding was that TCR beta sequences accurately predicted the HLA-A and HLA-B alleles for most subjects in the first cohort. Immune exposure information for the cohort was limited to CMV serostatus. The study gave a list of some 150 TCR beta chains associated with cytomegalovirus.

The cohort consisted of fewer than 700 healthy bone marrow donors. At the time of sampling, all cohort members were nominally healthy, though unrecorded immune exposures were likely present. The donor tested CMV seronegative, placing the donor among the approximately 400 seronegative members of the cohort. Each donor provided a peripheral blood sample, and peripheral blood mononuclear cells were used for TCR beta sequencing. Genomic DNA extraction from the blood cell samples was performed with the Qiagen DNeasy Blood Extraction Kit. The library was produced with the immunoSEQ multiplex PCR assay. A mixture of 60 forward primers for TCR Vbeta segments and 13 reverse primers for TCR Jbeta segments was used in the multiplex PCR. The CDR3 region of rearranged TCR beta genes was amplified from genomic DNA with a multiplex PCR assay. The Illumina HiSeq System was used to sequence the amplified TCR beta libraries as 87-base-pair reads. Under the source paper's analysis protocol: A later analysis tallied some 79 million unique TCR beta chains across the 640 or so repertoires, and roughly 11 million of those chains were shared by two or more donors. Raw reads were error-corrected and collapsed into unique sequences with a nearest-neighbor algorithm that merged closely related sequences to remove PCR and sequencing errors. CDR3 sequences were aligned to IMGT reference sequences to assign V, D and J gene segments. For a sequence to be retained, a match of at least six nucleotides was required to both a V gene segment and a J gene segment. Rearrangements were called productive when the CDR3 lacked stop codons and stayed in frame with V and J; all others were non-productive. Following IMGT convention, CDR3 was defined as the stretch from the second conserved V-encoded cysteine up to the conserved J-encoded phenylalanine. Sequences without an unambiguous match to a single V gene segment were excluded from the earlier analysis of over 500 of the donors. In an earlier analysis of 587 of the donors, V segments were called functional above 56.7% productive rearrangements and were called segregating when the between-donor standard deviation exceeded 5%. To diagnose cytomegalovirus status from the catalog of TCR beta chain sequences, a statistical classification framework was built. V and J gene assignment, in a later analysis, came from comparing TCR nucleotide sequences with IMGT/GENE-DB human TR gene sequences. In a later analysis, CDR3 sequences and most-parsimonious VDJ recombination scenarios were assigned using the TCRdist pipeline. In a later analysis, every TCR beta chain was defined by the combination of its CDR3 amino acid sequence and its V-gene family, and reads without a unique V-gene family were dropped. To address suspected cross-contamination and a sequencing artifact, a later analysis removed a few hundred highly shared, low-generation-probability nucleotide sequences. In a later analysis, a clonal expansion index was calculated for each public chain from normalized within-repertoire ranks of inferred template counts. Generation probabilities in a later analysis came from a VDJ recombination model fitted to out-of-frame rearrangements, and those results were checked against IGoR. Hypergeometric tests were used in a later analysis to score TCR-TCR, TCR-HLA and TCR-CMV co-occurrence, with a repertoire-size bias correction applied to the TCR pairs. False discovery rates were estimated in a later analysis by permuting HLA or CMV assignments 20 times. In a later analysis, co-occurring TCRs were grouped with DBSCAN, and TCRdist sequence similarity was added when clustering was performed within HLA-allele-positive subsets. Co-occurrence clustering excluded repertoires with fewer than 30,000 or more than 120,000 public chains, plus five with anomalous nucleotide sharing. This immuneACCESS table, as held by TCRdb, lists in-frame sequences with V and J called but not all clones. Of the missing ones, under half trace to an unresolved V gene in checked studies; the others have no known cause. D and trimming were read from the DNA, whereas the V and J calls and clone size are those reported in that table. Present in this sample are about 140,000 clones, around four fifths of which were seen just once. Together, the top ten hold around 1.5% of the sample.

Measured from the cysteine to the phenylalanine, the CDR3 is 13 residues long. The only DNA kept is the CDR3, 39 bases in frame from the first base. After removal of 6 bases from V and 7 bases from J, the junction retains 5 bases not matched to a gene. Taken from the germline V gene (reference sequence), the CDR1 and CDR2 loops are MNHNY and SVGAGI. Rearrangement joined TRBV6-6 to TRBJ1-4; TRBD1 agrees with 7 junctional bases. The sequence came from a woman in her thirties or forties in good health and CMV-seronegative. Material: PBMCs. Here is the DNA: TGTGCCAGCAGGGAAGGGGGCCGTGAAAAACTGTTTTTT. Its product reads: CASREGGREKLFF.